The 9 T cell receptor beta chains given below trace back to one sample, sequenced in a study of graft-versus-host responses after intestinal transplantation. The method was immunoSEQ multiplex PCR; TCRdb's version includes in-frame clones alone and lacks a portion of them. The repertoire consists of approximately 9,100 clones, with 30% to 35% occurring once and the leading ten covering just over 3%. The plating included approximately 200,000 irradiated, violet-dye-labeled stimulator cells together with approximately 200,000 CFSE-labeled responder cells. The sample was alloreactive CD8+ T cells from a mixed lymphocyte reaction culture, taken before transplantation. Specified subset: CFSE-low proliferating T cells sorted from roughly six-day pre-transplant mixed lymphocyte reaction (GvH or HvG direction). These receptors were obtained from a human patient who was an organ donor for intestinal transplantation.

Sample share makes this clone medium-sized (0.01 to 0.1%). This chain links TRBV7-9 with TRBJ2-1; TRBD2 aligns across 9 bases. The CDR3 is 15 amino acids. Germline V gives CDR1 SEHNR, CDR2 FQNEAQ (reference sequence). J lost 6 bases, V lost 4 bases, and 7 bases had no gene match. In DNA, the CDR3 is TGTGCCAGCAGCTACCGCGGGGGGGGTACCAATGAGCAGTTCTTC. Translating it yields CASSYRGGGTNEQFF.

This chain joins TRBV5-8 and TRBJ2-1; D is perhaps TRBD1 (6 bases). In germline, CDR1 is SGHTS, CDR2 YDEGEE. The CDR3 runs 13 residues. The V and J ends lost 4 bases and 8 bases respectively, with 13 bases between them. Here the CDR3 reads CASSPTGLDEQFF. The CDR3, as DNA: TGTGCCAGCAGCCCTACAGGGTTGGATGAGCAGTTCTTC.

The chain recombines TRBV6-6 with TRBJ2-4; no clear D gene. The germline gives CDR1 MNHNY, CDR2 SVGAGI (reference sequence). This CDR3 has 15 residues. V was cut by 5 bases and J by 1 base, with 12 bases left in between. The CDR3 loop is CASSTQVTAKNIQYF. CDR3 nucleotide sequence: TGTGCCAGCAGTACGCAGGTAACGGCCAAAAACATTCAGTACTTC.

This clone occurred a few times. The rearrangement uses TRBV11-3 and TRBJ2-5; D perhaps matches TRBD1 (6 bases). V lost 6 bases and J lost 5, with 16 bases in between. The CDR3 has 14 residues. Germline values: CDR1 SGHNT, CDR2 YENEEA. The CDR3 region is CASSSPGAVETQYF. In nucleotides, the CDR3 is TGTGCCAGCAGTTCCCCAGGGGCCGTGGAGACCCAGTACTTC.

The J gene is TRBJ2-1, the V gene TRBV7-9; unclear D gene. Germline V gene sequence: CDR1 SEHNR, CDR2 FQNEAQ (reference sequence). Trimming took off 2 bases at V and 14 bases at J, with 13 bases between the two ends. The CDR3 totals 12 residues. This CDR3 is CASSLPSTGEFF. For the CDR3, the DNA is TGTGCCAGCAGCTTACCTTCGACTGGTGAGTTCTTC. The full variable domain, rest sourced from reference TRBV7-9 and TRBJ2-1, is DTGVSQNPRHKITKRGQNVTFRCDPISEHNRLYWYRQTLGQGPEFLTYFQNEAQLEKSRLLSDRFSAERPKGSFSTLEIQRTEQGDSAMYLCASSLPSTGEFFGPGTRLTVL.

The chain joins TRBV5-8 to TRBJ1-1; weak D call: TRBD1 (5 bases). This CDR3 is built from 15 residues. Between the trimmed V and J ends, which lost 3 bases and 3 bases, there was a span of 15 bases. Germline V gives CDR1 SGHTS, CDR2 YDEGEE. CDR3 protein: CASSSTGQGYTEAFF. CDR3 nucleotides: TGTGCCAGCAGCTCCACCGGGCAGGGCTACACTGAAGCTTTCTTT.

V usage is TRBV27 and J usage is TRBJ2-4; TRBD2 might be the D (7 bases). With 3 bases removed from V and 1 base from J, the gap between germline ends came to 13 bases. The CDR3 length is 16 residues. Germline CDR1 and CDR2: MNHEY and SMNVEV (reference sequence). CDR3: CASSFTGRGAKNIQYF. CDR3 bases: TGTGCCAGCAGTTTCACAGGGCGGGGGGCCAAAAACATTCAGTACTTC.

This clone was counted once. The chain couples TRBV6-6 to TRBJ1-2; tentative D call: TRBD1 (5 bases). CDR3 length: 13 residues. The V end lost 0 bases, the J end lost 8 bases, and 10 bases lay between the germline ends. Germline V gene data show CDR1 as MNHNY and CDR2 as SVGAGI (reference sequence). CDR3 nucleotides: TGTGCCAGCAGTTACTCGTCCGGGGGAGGCTACACCTTC. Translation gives CASSYSSGGGYTF.

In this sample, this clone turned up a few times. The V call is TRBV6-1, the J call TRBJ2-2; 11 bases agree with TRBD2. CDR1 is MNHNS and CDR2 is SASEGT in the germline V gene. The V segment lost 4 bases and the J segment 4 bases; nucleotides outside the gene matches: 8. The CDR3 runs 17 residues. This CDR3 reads CASSGGSGRAGTGELFF. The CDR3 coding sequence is TGTGCCAGCAGTGGGGGTAGCGGGAGGGCCGGCACCGGGGAGCTGTTTTTT.